Following are 6 T cell receptor beta chains from one sample sequenced in a study of T cells in Graves' hyperthyroidism and ophthalmopathy. RNA transcripts served as the template for amplifying TCR beta CDR3 regions. HTBI primers were the set used in a first-round RT-PCR of the TCR CDR3. TCRdb reprocessed the multiplex PCR reads with MiXCR, giving one entry per CDR3 protein. This table holds approximately 410,000 distinct CDR3 sequences, roughly 14% found once. Source material: blood. The receptors were gathered from a man younger than 35 with Graves' ophthalmopathy.

This clonotype was observed many times. The V gene is TRBV30, the J gene TRBJ2-3, with D possibly matching TRBD1 (7 bases). CDR3 length: 15 amino acids. CDR1 and CDR2 from the germline V gene are GTSNPN and SVGIG (reference sequence). V was pared by 1 base and J by 2 bases, with 13 bases between. For the CDR3, the DNA is TGTGCCTGGAGTGGTGGAGGGGGCTTCACAGATACGCAGTATTTT. As protein: CAWSGGGGFTDTQYF.

The rearrangement joins TRBV10-1 to TRBJ1-1, with a possible D match to TRBD1 (5 bases). The germline CDR1 and CDR2 sequences are WNHNN and SYGVQD (reference sequence). The CDR3 covers 11 residues. Trimming removed 6 bases at V and 4 bases at J, with 6 bases between. The CDR3 bases are TGCGCCAGCAGGGGGACCACTGAAGCTTTCTTT. Translating it yields CASRGTTEAFF.

This clonotype was seen at least ten times. The rearrangement uses TRBV7-9 and TRBJ2-3; unclear D gene. Germline lookup yields CDR1 SEHNR and CDR2 FQNEAQ (reference sequence). V gave up 1 base and J gave up 0 bases, with 8 bases separating them. This CDR3 contains 15 residues. CDR3 sequence: CASSLGAVSTDTQYF. In DNA form, the CDR3 reads TGTGCCAGCAGCTTAGGGGCAGTTAGCACAGATACGCAGTATTTT.

Only one count was recorded for this clonotype. A single base separates this from a much larger clone, so it may be a read error. V usage is TRBV25-1 and J usage is TRBJ2-7, with D maybe TRBD2 (6 bases). Gene TRBJ2-1 matches the end of the DNA better, so the J call may be wrong. The CDR3 length is 16 residues. From germline, CDR1 is MGHDK and CDR2 SYGVNS. CDR3 DNA: TGTGCCAGCAGTGAACATCCGGGACTGACTAACTACGAGCAGTTCTTC. It encodes CASSEHPGLTNYEQFF.

This clonotype was observed a handful of times. One end of the junction fails to match germline, which may point to a read error. J is TRBJ2-7 and V is TRBV6-5; D is ambiguous. The CDR3 contains 12 residues. Per germline, CDR1 MNHEY and CDR2 SVGAGI. The CDR3 is CACSYGGNEQYF. The CDR3 nucleotides read TGCGCCTGCAGTTACGGCGGAAACGAGCAGTACTTC.

V is TRBV4-1 and J is TRBJ2-7, with 11 bases that match TRBD2. With 5 bases clipped from V and 2 bases from J, the junction kept 5 bases outside the gene matches. Germline CDR1 and CDR2: MGHRA and YSYEKL. The CDR3 extends over 15 amino acids. CDR3 nucleotide sequence: TGCGCCAGCAGCTTTAGCGGGGGGGCCCCCTACGAGCAGTACTTC. Translating it yields CASSFSGGAPYEQYF.